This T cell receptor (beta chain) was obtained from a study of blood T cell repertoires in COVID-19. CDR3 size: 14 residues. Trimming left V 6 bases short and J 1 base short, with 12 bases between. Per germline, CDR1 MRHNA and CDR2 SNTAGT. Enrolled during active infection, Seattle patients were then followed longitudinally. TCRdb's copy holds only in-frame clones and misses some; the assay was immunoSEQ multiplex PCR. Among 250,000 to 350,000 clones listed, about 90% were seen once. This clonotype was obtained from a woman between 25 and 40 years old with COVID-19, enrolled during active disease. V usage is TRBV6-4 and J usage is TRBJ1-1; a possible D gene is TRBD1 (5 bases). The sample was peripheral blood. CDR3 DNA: TGTGCCAGCAGCCAGGGTGTGGGGAACACTGAAGCTTTCTTT. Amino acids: CASSQGVGNTEAFF.